The rows below give T cell receptor beta chains drawn from one sample of a study of cytomegalovirus exposure and HLA in healthy donors. Generated by immunoSEQ multiplex PCR, the TCRdb table keeps only in-frame clones and is missing some. The sample lists approximately 95,000 clones; 81% were seen once. Sequenced material: PBMCs. These receptors were collected from a woman aged 65 to 85 in good health and CMV-seropositive. Both conserved end residues are part of each CDR3. D genes are given only for firm matches. Clone size is shown for a subset of rows, as once, few, many or a class of expanded clone.

15	TRBD1	.	TRBV5-1	TRBJ2-3	CASSPQGLGTDTQYF	TGCGCCAGCAGCCCACAGGGGTTGGGCACAGATACGCAGTATTTT
15	TRBD1	.	TRBV2	TRBJ2-1	CASSGDRGPYNEQFF	TGTGCCAGCAGTGGGGACAGGGGCCCCTACAATGAGCAGTTCTTC
15	.	.	TRBV19	TRBJ1-1	CASSISLGGRTEAFF	TGTGCCAGTAGTATATCCCTAGGGGGAAGGACTGAAGCTTTCTTT
14	TRBD1	.	TRBV29-1	TRBJ2-7	CSVKPGTGTYEQYF	TGCAGCGTCAAACCGGGGACAGGGACCTACGAGCAGTACTTC
14	.	.	TRBV11-3	TRBJ1-5	CASSLVSGDQPQHF	TGTGCCAGCAGCTTAGTCTCAGGGGATCAGCCCCAGCATTTT
15	TRBD1	.	TRBV19	TRBJ1-2	CASSIQAGGFYGYTF	TGTGCCAGTAGTATTCAGGCAGGGGGCTTCTATGGCTACACCTTC
13	.	.	TRBV25-1	TRBJ1-2	CASSRGGIDGYTF	TGTGCCAGCAGTCGAGGGGGTATCGATGGCTACACCTTC
18	TRBD2	.	TRBV6-4	TRBJ2-1	CASSPGTSGSKGDNEQFF	TGTGCCAGCAGTCCTGGGACTAGCGGGAGTAAAGGAGACAATGAGCAGTTCTTC
12	.	.	TRBV27	TRBJ2-1	CASSYRYNEQFF	TGTGCCAGCAGTTATCGGTACAATGAGCAGTTCTTC
16	TRBD2	.	TRBV12-5	TRBJ2-5	CASAETSGRVQETQYF	TGTGCTAGTGCCGAGACTAGCGGGAGGGTCCAAGAGACCCAGTACTTC
13	.	.	TRBV28	TRBJ2-7	CASSPRQFYEQYF	TGTGCCAGCAGTCCCCGACAGTTCTACGAGCAGTACTTC
14	TRBD1	once	TRBV6-5	TRBJ1-2	CASSVDRDGYGYTF	TGTGCCAGCAGCGTGGACAGGGACGGGTATGGCTACACCTTC
14	.	.	TRBV7-2	TRBJ2-2	CASSLQGTTGELFF	TGTGCCAGCAGCTTACAGGGTACCACCGGGGAGCTGTTTTTT
14	.	.	TRBV19	TRBJ1-5	CASSTGQANQPQHF	TGTGCCAGTAGTACAGGACAAGCAAATCAGCCCCAGCATTTT
11	.	.	TRBV20-1	TRBJ1-1	CLTNMNTEAFF	TGCCTCACCAACATGAACACTGAAGCTTTCTTT
14	TRBD2	.	TRBV6-5	TRBJ2-3	CASRLAGDTDTQYF	TGTGCCAGCAGGCTAGCGGGAGACACAGATACGCAGTATTTT
16	TRBD2	.	TRBV28	TRBJ2-3	CASSGRLADSTDTQYF	TGTGCCAGCAGTGGAAGGCTAGCGGATAGCACAGATACGCAGTATTTT
17	TRBD1	few	TRBV28	TRBJ2-5	CASSLGRLDRGLETQYF	TGTGCCAGCAGTTTAGGCCGCCTGGACAGGGGGCTTGAGACCCAGTACTTC
13	TRBD2	.	TRBV19	TRBJ2-5	CASSIGLVETQYF	TGTGCCAGTAGTATCGGACTAGTGGAGACCCAGTACTTC
15	TRBD1	.	TRBV5-1	TRBJ1-4	CASSGTGLSNEKLFF	TGCGCCAGCAGTGGGACAGGGTTATCTAATGAAAAACTGTTTTTT
15	TRBD1	.	TRBV6-1	TRBJ1-4	CASSEHGQVNEKLFF	TGTGCCAGCAGTGAACACGGACAGGTCAATGAAAAACTGTTTTTT
14	TRBD1	.	TRBV28	TRBJ2-7	CASSFGTGLYEQYF	TGTGCCAGCAGTTTTGGGACAGGGTTATACGAGCAGTACTTC
16	.	.	TRBV9	TRBJ2-1	CASSVGGAGVGNEQFF	TGTGCCAGCAGCGTAGGGGGGGCGGGAGTTGGCAATGAGCAGTTCTTC
11	.	.	TRBV6-6	TRBJ2-1	CASSPGDEQFF	TGTGCCAGCAGTCCGGGTGACGAGCAGTTCTTC
14	.	.	TRBV19	TRBJ2-7	CASSQQGMTYEQYF	TGTGCCAGTAGTCAACAGGGCATGACCTACGAGCAGTACTTC
16	TRBD2	.	TRBV5-6	TRBJ2-7	CASSTRMSGRAGEQYF	TGTGCCAGCAGCACGAGGATGAGCGGGAGGGCGGGCGAGCAGTACTTC
16	.	once	TRBV4-3	TRBJ1-2	CASSQESAGANYGYTF	TGCGCCAGCAGCCAAGAATCGGCCGGGGCTAACTATGGCTACACCTTC
14	TRBD1	.	TRBV6-1	TRBJ2-7	CASSERTGDYEQYF	TGTGCCAGCAGTGAAAGAACAGGGGATTACGAGCAGTACTTC
12	.	once	TRBV30	TRBJ2-7	CAWGKGDGEQYF	TGTGCCTGGGGTAAGGGGGACGGCGAGCAGTACTTC
14	.	.	TRBV11-1	TRBJ1-2	CASSFSGPREGYTF	TGTGCCAGCAGTTTTTCCGGACCTCGGGAGGGCTACACCTTC
13	.	.	TRBV7-9	TRBJ2-1	CASSLAGGGEQFF	TGTGCCAGCAGCTTAGCAGGGGGAGGGGAGCAGTTCTTC
16	.	.	TRBV10-3	TRBJ1-1	CAISELELRQHTEAFF	TGTGCCATCAGTGAGTTAGAACTGAGACAGCACACTGAAGCTTTCTTT
13	.	.	TRBV29-1	TRBJ1-5	CSVVADSNQPQHF	TGCAGCGTTGTGGCGGATAGCAATCAGCCCCAGCATTTT
14	.	few	TRBV7-3	TRBJ2-7	CASSLSSEGYEQYF	TGTGCCAGCAGCTTGTCTAGCGAGGGATACGAGCAGTACTTC
17	.	.	TRBV4-3	TRBJ2-2	CASSQEGGDANTGELFF	TGCGCCAGCAGCCAAGAGGGCGGGGACGCGAACACCGGGGAGCTGTTTTTT
14	TRBD1	.	TRBV29-1	TRBJ1-2	CSVARDRGDYGYTF	TGCAGCGTTGCCCGGGACAGGGGAGACTATGGCTACACCTTC
16	TRBD1	.	TRBV4-3	TRBJ2-2	CASSPQARGLTGELFF	TGCGCCAGCAGCCCCCAGGCCAGGGGGCTCACCGGGGAGCTGTTTTTT
16	TRBD2	.	TRBV9	TRBJ2-2	CASSVGLATNTGELFF	TGTGCCAGCAGCGTAGGACTAGCGACGAACACCGGGGAGCTGTTTTTT
17	TRBD2	.	TRBV30	TRBJ2-1	CAWSIGRAHFPGNEQFF	TGTGCCTGGAGCATCGGGAGGGCCCATTTCCCGGGCAATGAGCAGTTCTTC
13	.	.	TRBV19	TRBJ2-3	CASTPGTTDTQYF	TGTGCCAGTACCCCCGGTACCACAGATACGCAGTATTTT
14	TRBD2	.	TRBV10-3	TRBJ2-7	CAISVAGARGEQYF	TGTGCCATCAGTGTAGCGGGAGCCAGGGGGGAGCAGTACTTC
13	.	.	TRBV4-1	TRBJ2-5	CASSQDQGETQYF	TGCGCCAGCAGCCAAGATCAGGGAGAGACCCAGTACTTC
16	TRBD2	.	TRBV9	TRBJ2-3	CASSVVGGRGTDTQYF	TGTGCCAGCAGCGTAGTTGGCGGGAGGGGCACAGATACGCAGTATTTT
16	TRBD2	once	TRBV5-1	TRBJ2-1	CASSWRLAGGSGEQFF	TGCGCCAGCAGCTGGCGACTAGCGGGAGGTTCTGGGGAGCAGTTCTTC
16	.	.	TRBV7-9	TRBJ2-4	CASSGTGELAKNIQYF	TGTGCCAGCAGCGGAACAGGCGAGCTAGCCAAAAACATTCAGTACTTC
14	.	.	TRBV29-1	TRBJ1-1	CSVGPGFTITEAFF	TGCAGCGTTGGCCCAGGGTTCACAATCACTGAAGCTTTCTTT
14	TRBD1	.	TRBV10-3	TRBJ1-1	CATRGTGAYTEAFF	TGTGCCACTAGAGGTACAGGGGCGTACACTGAAGCTTTCTTT
16	TRBD2	.	TRBV19	TRBJ2-1	CASSGGTSGFYNEQFF	TGTGCCAGTAGTGGGGGGACTAGCGGGTTCTACAATGAGCAGTTCTTC
14	.	.	TRBV9	TRBJ2-7	CASSVDRANYEQYF	TGTGCCAGCAGCGTAGACAGGGCCAACTACGAGCAGTACTTC
12	.	few	TRBV5-6	TRBJ1-5	CASSLGSQPQHF	TGTGCCAGCAGCTTGGGGAGTCAGCCCCAGCATTTT
17	TRBD2	.	TRBV9	TRBJ2-5	CASSVGRTAGFQETQYF	TGTGCCAGCAGCGTAGGGAGAACAGCGGGGTTCCAAGAGACCCAGTACTTC
12	.	.	TRBV30	TRBJ2-5	CAWTPGPQAQYF	TGTGCCTGGACCCCCGGCCCCCAGGCCCAGTACTTC
17	.	.	TRBV11-2	TRBJ2-1	CASSLGLVGARGNEQFF	TGTGCCAGCAGTCTAGGGTTGGTGGGGGCGCGAGGGAATGAGCAGTTCTTC
13	.	.	TRBV9	TRBJ1-5	CASSANRDQPQHF	TGTGCCAGCAGCGCGAACAGGGACCAGCCCCAGCATTTT
15	TRBD1	.	TRBV6-1	TRBJ1-4	CASSERGQGREKLFF	TGTGCCAGCAGTGAAAGGGGGCAGGGTCGTGAAAAACTGTTTTTT